The clone carrying this TCR beta chain was recorded at least ten times. Antigen unknown. These data belong to a study of T cells in Graves' hyperthyroidism and ophthalmopathy. Study observations and caveats: The model identified upcoming ophthalmopathy a median about six months ahead of onset.

If no ophthalmopathy progression occurred within 18 months, Graves' hyperthyroidism was stable. Diagnostic decisions used clinical symptoms, serum thyroxine and TRAb, thyroid ultrasound and orbital computed tomography. Trimming left V 6 bases short and J 5 bases short, with 13 bases between. The CDR3 totals 13 residues. Regions amplified from RNA transcripts were the TCR beta CDR3 regions. The study used the HTBI primer set for a first-round RT-PCR of the TCR CDR3. TCRdb used MiXCR to reprocess the multiplex PCR reads, holding one entry per CDR3 protein. The profile shows about 420,000 distinct CDR3 sequences, more than 15% of them singletons.

Sequencing was carried out using blood. The TCR sequence derives from a woman under 30 with Graves' hyperthyroidism. The chain combines TRBV12-3 or TRBV12-4 with TRBJ2-5, with D perhaps matching TRBD1 (6 bases). The CDR3 region is CASSKTGLETQYF. CDR3 DNA sequence: TGTGCCAGCAGCAAAACAGGGCTCGAGACCCAGTACTTC.